These 12 T cell receptor beta chains were all obtained from the same sample, sequenced in a study of response to subunit inactivated influenza vaccine. One entry per CDR3 protein, called by TCRdb with MiXCR from the RT-PCR reads. The sample lists about 480,000 distinct CDR3 sequences; over 9.5% were seen once. The specimen was PBMCs from blood, collected 35 to 45 days after vaccination. The receptors come from a man aged 45-65 years who received an inactivated influenza vaccine.

This clonotype showed up many times. V usage is TRBV20-1 and J usage is TRBJ2-1; D is perhaps TRBD1 or TRBD2 (6 bases each). Germline V gene lookup returns CDR1 DFQATT and CDR2 SNEGSKA (reference sequence). Trimming removed 2 bases at V and 8 bases at J, with 16 bases between. The CDR3 runs 14 residues. DNA of the CDR3: TGCAGTGCTAGAAAGGGGGGCCCAACGTATGAGCAGTTCTTC. Residues: CSARKGGPTYEQFF.

This clonotype was found many times. The chain recombines TRBV29-1 with TRBJ1-5; 9 nucleotides match TRBD1. The V segment lost 7 bases and the J segment 4 bases; nucleotides outside the gene matches: 8. Germline V gene sequence: CDR1 SQVTM, CDR2 ANQGSEA. The CDR3 consists of 14 residues. Here the CDR3 DNA reads TGCAGCGCCGGGACAGGGACTGGGAATCAGCCCCAGCATTTT. It codes for CSAGTGTGNQPQHF.

This rearrangement joins TRBV9 to TRBJ2-7; 7 bases are shared with TRBD2. Trimming removed 3 bases from V and 1 base from J; junction bases left unmatched: 4. This CDR3 has 14 amino acids. The germline V gene has CDR1 SGDLS and CDR2 YYNGEE. The CDR3 DNA reads as TGTGCCAGCAGCGGAAGGGAGGGATCCTACGAGCAGTACTTC. Translating it yields CASSGREGSYEQYF.

This clonotype was seen more than once but under ten times. The chain is built from TRBV27 and TRBJ2-1; 7 positions agree with TRBD2. The CDR3 loop spans 16 amino acids. The V segment lost 7 bases and the J segment 1 base; nucleotides outside the gene matches: 10. Germline V gene sequence: CDR1 MNHEY, CDR2 SMNVEV (reference sequence). DNA of the CDR3: TGTGCCAGCACCTCAACCCCCGGGAGGTCCTACAATGAGCAGTTCTTC. Translated, it gives CASTSTPGRSYNEQFF.

This clonotype was counted ten times or more. V is TRBV12-3 or TRBV12-4 and J is TRBJ1-4; 7 bases match TRBD1. Trimming at V came to 6 bases and at J to 8 bases, leaving 9 bases not matched to a gene. The CDR3 runs 14 residues. This CDR3 is CASSRDRDGEKLFF. The CDR3 bases are TGTGCCAGCAGCCGAGACAGGGATGGGGAAAAACTGTTTTTT.

A remark on this clonotype: At one of its ends the junction is not consistent with the germline gene, which may arise from a read error. The V gene is TRBV7-7, the J gene TRBJ2-3; D is perhaps TRBD2 (5 bases). This CDR3 has 15 residues. Per germline, CDR1 SSHAT and CDR2 FNYEAQ (reference sequence). CDR3 nucleotide sequence: TGTGCTAGCAGCCCCGGGGTAGGGCCCCTCGATACGCAGTATTTT. It specifies CASSPGVGPLDTQYF.

V gene TRBV5-1 combines with J gene TRBJ2-5; the D gene is possibly TRBD2 (6 bases). The CDR3 sequence is 13 residues long. With 0 bases removed from V and 10 bases from J, the gap between germline ends came to 13 bases. Germline CDR1 SGHRS, CDR2 YFSETQ. Here the CDR3 DNA reads TGCGCCAGCAGCTTGGAACAAGTCGGGGGCCAGTACTTC. Translating it yields CASSLEQVGGQYF.

A few counts support this clonotype. The V and J genes are TRBV6-5 and TRBJ2-7, with D unclear. CDR3 length: 14 amino acids. Trimming cost V 2 bases and J 5 bases, with 13 bases left between them. Germline values: CDR1 MNHEY, CDR2 SVGAGI. The chain's CDR3 is CASSYDWGSNEQYF. CDR3 nucleotides: TGTGCCAGCAGTTACGACTGGGGAAGCAACGAGCAGTACTTC.

The chain employs TRBV28 and TRBJ2-7, with D uncertain. The germline gives CDR1 MDHEN, CDR2 SYDVKM. This CDR3 is built from 13 residues. The V end lost 5 bases, the J end lost 6 bases, and 14 bases lay between the germline ends. The CDR3 DNA sequence: TGTGCCAGCAGTCCCCCCGACTGGGCCGAGCAGTACTTC. Its translation: CASSPPDWAEQYF.

The CDR3 DNA follows: TGTGCCAGCAGCCATAGGGGGACCGGGGAGCTGTTTTTT. It yields the protein CASSHRGTGELFF. The J gene is TRBJ2-2, the V gene TRBV3-1; perhaps TRBD1 as D (6 bases). V was pared by 3 bases and J by 5 bases, with 7 bases between. The CDR3 consists of 13 residues. CDR1 and CDR2 from the germline V gene are LGHDT and YNNKEL (reference sequence).

This clonotype was detected a few times. The chain links TRBV27 to TRBJ2-7; 7 nucleotides align to TRBD1. Losses at the gene ends were 10 bases for V and 3 bases for J; bases not matched to a gene: 12. The CDR3 is made up of 14 amino acids. Germline CDR1 reads MNHEY; CDR2 reads SMNVEV (reference sequence). The CDR3 DNA follows: TGTGCCACCTCGCCCGGGACAGCCTACTACGAGCAGTACTTC. This encodes CATSPGTAYYEQYF.

The J gene is TRBJ2-7, the V gene TRBV6-2 or TRBV6-3; D not resolved. Germline V gives CDR1 MNHEY, CDR2 SVGEGT. V was pared by 8 bases and J by 4 bases, with 15 bases between. This CDR3 is built from 13 residues. CDR3 region: CASQETLWYEQYF. The CDR3 region has the DNA TGTGCCAGCCAAGAGACCCTCTGGTACGAGCAGTACTTC.